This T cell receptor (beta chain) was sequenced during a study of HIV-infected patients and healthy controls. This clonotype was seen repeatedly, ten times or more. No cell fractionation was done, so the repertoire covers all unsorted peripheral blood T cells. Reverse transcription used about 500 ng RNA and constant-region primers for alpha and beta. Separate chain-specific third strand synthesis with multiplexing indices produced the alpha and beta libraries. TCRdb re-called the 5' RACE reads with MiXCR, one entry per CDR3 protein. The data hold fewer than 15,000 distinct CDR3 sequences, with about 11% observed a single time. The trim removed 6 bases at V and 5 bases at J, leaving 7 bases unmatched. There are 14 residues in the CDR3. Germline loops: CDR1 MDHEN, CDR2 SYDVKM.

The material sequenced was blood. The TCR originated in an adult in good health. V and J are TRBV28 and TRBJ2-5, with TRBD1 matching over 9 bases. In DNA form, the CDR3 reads TGTGCCAGCAGCTCCGGGACAGGGAGGGAGACCCAGTACTTC. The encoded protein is CASSSGTGRETQYF.